Included here is one T cell receptor (beta chain) sequence, with context. The entry originates in a study of blood T cell repertoires in COVID-19. CDR1 is MNHEY, CDR2 SVGAGI, per germline. The V and J ends lost 4 bases and 2 bases, in that order; junction bases with no gene match: 8. This CDR3 has 16 residues. Sequencing used immunoSEQ multiplex PCR; TCRdb keeps in-frame clones, though not all of them. The top ten hold 2% to 3% of the sample, which has 150,000 or so clones, around 85% seen once. V usage is TRBV6-5 and J usage is TRBJ1-2; 9 positions match TRBD1. This receptor was identified in a woman in her 70s with acute or convalescent COVID-19. The sequenced sample was peripheral blood. Written as DNA, the CDR3 is TGTGCCAGCAGTTCCGGGACAGGGACTCGGAACTATGGCTACACCTTC. The encoded protein is CASSSGTGTRNYGYTF.